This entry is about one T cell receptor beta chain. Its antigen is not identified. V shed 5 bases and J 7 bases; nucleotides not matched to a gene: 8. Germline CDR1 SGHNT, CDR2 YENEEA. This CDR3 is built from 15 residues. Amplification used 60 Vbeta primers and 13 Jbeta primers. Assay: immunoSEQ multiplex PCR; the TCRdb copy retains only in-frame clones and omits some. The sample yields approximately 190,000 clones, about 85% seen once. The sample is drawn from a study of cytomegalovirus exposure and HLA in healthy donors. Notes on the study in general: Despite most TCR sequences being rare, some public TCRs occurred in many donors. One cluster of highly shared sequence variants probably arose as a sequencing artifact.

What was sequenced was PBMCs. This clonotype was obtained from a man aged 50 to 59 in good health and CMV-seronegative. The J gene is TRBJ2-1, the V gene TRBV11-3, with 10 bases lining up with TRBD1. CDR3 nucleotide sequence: TGTGCCAGCAGCCCCGGGACAGGGGCGGTTAATGAGCAGTTCTTC. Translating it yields CASSPGTGAVNEQFF.